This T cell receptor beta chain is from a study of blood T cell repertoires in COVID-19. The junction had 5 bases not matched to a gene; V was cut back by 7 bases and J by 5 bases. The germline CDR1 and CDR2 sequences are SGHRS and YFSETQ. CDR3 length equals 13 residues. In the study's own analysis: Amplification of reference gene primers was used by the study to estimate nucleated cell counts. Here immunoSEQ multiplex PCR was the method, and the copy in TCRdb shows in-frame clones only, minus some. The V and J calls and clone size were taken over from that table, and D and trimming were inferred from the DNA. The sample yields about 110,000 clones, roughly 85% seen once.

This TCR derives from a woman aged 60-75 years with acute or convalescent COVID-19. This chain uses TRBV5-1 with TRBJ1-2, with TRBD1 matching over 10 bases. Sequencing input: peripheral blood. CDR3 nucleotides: TGCGCCAGCTCGACAGGGGGCAATTATGGCTACACCTTC. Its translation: CASSTGGNYGYTF. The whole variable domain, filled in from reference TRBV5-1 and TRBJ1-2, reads KAGVTQTPRYLIKTRGQQVTLSCSPISGHRSVSWYQQTPGQGLQFLFEYFSETQRNKGNFPGRFSGRQFSNSRSEMNVSTLELGDSALYLCASSTGGNYGYTFGSGTRLTVV.